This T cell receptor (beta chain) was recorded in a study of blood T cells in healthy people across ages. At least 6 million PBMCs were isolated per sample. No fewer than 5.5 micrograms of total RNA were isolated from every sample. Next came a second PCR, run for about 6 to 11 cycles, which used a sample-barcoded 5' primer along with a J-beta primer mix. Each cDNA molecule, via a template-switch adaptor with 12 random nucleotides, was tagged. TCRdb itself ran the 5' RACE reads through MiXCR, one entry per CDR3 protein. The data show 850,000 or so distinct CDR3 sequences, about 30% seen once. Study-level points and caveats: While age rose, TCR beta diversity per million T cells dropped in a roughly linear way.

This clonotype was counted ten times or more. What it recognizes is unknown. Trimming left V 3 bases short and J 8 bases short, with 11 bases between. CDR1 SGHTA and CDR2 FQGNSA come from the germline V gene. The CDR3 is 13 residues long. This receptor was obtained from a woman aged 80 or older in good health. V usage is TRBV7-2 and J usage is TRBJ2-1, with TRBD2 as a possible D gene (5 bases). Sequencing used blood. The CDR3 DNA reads TGTGCCAGCAGCTTCCCCGGGGTGTATGAGCAGTTCTTC. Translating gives CASSFPGVYEQFF. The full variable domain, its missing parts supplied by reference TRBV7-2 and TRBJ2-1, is GAGVSQSPSNKVTEKGKDVELRCDPISGHTALYWYRQSLGQGLEFLIYFQGNSAPDKSGLPSDRFSAERTGGSVSTLTIQRTQQEDSAVYLCASSFPGVYEQFFGPGTRLTVL.